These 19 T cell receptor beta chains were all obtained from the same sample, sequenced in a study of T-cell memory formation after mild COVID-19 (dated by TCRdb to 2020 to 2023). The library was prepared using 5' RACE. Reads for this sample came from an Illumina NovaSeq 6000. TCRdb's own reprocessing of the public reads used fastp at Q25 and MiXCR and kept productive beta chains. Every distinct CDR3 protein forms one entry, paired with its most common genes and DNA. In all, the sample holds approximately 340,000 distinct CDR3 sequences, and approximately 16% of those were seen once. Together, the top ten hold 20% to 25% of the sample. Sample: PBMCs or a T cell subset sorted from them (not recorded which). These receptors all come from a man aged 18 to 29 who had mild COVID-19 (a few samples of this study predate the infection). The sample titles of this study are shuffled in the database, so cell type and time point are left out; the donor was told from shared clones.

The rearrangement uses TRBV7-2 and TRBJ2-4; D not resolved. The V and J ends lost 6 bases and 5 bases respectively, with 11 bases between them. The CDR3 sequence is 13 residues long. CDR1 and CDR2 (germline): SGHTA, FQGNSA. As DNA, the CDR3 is TGTGCCAGCAGACTGGTTGGTGAAAACATTCAGTACTTC. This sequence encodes CASRLVGENIQYF.

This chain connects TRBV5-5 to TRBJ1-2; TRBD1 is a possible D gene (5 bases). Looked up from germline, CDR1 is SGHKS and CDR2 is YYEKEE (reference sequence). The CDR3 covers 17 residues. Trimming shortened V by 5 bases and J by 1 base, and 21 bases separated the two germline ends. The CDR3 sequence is CASSSPSGRVRNYGYTF. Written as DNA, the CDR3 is TGTGCCAGCAGTTCTCCCTCGGGACGGGTCCGTAACTATGGCTACACCTTC. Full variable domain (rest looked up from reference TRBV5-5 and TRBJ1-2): DAGVTQSPTHLIKTRGQQVTLRCSPISGHKSVSWYQQVLGQGPQFIFQYYEKEERGRGNFPDRFSARQFPNYSSELNVNALLLGDSALYLCASSSPSGRVRNYGYTFGSGTRLTVV.

The CDR3, as DNA: TGCGCCAGCAGCCACGATGGGAGGACAGGGAAAGAGACCCAGTACTTC. Protein: CASSHDGRTGKETQYF. This chain joins TRBV4-3 and TRBJ2-5; 8 bases agree with TRBD1. With 3 bases clipped from V and 3 bases from J, the junction kept 9 bases outside the gene matches. This CDR3 spans 16 amino acids. Germline V CDR1 and CDR2: LGHNA, YSLEER.

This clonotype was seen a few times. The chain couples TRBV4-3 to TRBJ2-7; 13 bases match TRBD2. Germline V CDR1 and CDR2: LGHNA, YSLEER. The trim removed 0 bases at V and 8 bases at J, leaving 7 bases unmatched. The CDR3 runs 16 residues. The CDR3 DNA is TGCGCCAGCAGCCAAGACGGAGGACTAGCGGGGGTTAAGCAGTACTTC. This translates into CASSQDGGLAGVKQYF.

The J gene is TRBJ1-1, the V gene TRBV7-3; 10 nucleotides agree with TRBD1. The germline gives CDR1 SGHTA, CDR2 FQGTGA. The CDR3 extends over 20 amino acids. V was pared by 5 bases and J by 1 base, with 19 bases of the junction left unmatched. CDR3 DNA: TGTGCCAGCAGCGGGGCAATCGGACGGGACAGGGGTCCTCCGAACACTGAAGCTTTCTTT. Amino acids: CASSGAIGRDRGPPNTEAFF.

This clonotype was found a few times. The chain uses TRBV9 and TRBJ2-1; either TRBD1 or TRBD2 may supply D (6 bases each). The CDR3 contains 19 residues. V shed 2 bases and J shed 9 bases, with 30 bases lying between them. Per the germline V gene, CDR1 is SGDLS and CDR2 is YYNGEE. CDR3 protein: CASSVGGQNMAGSLGEQFF. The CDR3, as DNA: TGTGCCAGCAGCGTGGGGGGACAAAATATGGCAGGGAGTTTGGGTGAGCAGTTCTTC. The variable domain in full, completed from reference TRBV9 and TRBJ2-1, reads DSGVTQTPKHLITATGQRVTLRCSPRSGDLSVYWYQQSLDQGLQFLIQYYNGEERAKGNILERFSAQQFPDLHSELNLSSLELGDSALYFCASSVGGQNMAGSLGEQFFGPGTRLTVL.

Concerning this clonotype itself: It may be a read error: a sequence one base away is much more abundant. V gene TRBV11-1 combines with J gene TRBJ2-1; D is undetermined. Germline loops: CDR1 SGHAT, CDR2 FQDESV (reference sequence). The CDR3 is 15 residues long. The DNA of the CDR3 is TGTGCCAGCAGCTTATCGGCAGGCTCCTACAATGAGCAGCTCTTC. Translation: CASSLSAGSYNEQLF.

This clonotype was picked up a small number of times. DNA for the CDR3: TGTGCCAGCAGTTTATTAGGCACGCGGGCTACCCAGTACTTC. Its translation: CASSLLGTRATQYF. The chain combines TRBV27 with TRBJ2-5, with D possibly being TRBD2 (5 bases). The CDR3 runs 14 residues. V was pared by 1 base and J by 8 bases, with 14 bases between. CDR1 and CDR2 from the germline V gene are MNHEY and SMNVEV (reference sequence).

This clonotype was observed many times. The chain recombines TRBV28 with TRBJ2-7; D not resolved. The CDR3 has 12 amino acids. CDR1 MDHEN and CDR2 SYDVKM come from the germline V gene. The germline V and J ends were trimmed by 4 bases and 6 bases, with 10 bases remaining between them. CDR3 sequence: CASSSLPGEQYF. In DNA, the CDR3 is TGTGCCAGCAGTTCCCTACCGGGCGAGCAGTACTTC.

CDR3 coding DNA: TGTGCCAGCAGCAATGGGACAGGGATAAGCAATGAGCAGTTCTTC. Residues: CASSNGTGISNEQFF. The chain uses TRBV7-3 and TRBJ2-1; 9 bases match TRBD1. Germline CDR1 reads SGHTA; CDR2 reads FQGTGA. The CDR3 consists of 15 residues. With 5 bases clipped from V and 6 bases from J, the junction kept 8 bases outside the gene matches.

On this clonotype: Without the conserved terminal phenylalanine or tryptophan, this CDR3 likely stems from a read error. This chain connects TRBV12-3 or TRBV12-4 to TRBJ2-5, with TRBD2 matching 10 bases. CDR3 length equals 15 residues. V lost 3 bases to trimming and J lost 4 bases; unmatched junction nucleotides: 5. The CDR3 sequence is CASSFRAGGPETQYI. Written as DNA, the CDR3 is TGTGCCAGCAGTTTCCGAGCGGGGGGGCCAGAGACCCAGTACATC.

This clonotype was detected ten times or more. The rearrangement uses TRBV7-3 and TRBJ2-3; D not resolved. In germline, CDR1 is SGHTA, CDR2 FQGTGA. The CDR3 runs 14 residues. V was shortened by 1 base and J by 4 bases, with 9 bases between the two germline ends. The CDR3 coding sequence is TGTGCCAGCAGCTTAAAACGGTTCCCAGATACGCAGTATTTT. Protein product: CASSLKRFPDTQYF.

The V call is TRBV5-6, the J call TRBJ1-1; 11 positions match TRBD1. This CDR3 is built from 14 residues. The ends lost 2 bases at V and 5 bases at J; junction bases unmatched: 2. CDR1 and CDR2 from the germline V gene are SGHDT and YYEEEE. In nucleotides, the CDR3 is TGTGCCAGCAGCTTTGGGACAGGGGGAACTGAAGCTTTCTTT. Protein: CASSFGTGGTEAFF.

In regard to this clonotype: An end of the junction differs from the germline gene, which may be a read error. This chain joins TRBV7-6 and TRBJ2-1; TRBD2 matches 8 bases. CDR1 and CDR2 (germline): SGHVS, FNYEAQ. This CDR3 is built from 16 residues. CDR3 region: CASSLGGGGQEGEKFF. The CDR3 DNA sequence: TGTGCCAGCAGCTTAGGCGGCGGGGGGCAGGAAGGTGAGAAGTTCTTC.

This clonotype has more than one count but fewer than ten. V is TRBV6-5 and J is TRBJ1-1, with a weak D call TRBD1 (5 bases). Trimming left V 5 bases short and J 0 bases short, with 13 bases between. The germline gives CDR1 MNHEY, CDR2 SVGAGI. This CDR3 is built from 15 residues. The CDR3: CASSLADSLNTEAFF. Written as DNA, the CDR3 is TGTGCCAGCAGTCTAGCCGACAGCTTGAACACTGAAGCTTTCTTT.

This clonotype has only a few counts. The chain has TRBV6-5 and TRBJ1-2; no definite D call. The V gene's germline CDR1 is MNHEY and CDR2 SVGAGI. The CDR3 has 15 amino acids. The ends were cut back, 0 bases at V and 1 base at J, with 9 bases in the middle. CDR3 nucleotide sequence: TGTGCCAGCAGTTACTCAGCCAGGCTTAACTATGGCTACACCTTC. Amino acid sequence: CASSYSARLNYGYTF.

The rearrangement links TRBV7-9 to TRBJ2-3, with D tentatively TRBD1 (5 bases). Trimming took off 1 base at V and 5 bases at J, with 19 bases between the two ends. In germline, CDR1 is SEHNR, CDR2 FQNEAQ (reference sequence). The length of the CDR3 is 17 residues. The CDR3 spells CASSLGPGRSTEDTQYF. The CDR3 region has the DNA TGTGCCAGCAGCTTAGGTCCAGGGCGAAGCACAGAAGATACGCAGTATTTT. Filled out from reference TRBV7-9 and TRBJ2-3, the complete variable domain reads DTGVSQNPRHKITKRGQNVTFRCDPISEHNRLYWYRQTLGQGPEFLTYFQNEAQLEKSRLLSDRFSAERPKGSFSTLEIQRTEQGDSAMYLCASSLGPGRSTEDTQYFGPGTRLTVL.

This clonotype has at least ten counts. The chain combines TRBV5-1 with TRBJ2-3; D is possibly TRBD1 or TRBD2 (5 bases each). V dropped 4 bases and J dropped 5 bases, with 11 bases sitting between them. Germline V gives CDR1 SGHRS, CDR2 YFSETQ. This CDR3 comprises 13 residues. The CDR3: CASSTPRGDTQYF. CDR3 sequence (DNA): TGCGCCAGCAGCACTCCGAGGGGAGATACGCAGTATTTT.

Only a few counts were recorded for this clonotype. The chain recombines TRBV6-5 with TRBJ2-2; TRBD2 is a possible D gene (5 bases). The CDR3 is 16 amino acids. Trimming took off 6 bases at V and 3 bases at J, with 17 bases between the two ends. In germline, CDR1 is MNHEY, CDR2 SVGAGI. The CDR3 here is CASSRRPQDYTGELFF. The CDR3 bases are TGTGCCAGCAGCCGCCGGCCGCAGGACTACACCGGGGAGCTGTTTTTT.